This TCR beta chain was profiled in a study of shared clonotypes between healthy human individuals. Study-level points and caveats: The researchers took only blood, and tissue repertoires probably look different.

The CDR3 is made up of 14 amino acids. Germline V CDR1 and CDR2: GTSNPN, SVGIG (reference sequence). V was clipped by 3 bases and J by 6 bases; unmatched bases: 11. With ten immunoSEQ deep assay plates, unsorted PBMC DNA underwent sequencing. Some clones are missing from TCRdb's copy, which holds only in-frame ones; the method was immunoSEQ multiplex PCR. The data show around 450,000 clones, 70% to 80% seen once. Concerning this clone itself: As yet, its antigen is unknown.

Healthy HIV-negative adults with no recent acute infections or vaccinations were recruited as donors. The V gene is TRBV30, the J gene TRBJ2-7; 7 bases map to TRBD2. The sequence was collected from a middle-aged woman in good health. Some clones in this sample may be carry-over from other donors' samples. The sequenced material came from PBMCs. The CDR3 coding sequence is TGTGCCTGGAGCGAGGGAGGGTATCTGTCCGAGCAGTACTTC. This codes for CAWSEGGYLSEQYF. Full variable domain (missing parts from reference TRBV30 and TRBJ2-7): SQTIHQWPATLVQPVGSPLSLECTVEGTSNPNLYWYRQAAGRGLQLLFYSVGIGQISSEVPQNLSASRPQDRQFILSSKKLLLSDSGFYLCAWSEGGYLSEQYFGPGTRLTVT.